The rows below give T cell receptor beta chains drawn from one sample of a study of blood T cell repertoires in COVID-19. Data came from immunoSEQ multiplex PCR; TCRdb stores just in-frame clones and leaves some out. The sample lists approximately 250,000 clones; roughly 84% were seen once. The material sequenced was peripheral blood. These receptors all come from a man aged 35-49 years with acute or convalescent COVID-19. CDR3s include the opening cysteine and the closing phenylalanine or tryptophan. The D gene is left open where the match is weak. Size tells how often a clone was seen (once, few, many) or the class of an expanded clone, and some rows leave it out.

v_gene: TRBV5-1; d_gene: NA; j_gene: TRBJ2-7; abundance: NA; CDR3aa: CASSSRGSSYEQYF; CDR3nt: TGCGCCAGCAGCTCTCGAGGGAGCTCCTACGAGCAGTACTTC
v_gene: TRBV5-1; d_gene: NA; j_gene: TRBJ1-1; abundance: NA; CDR3aa: CASSSVSSGNTEAFF; CDR3nt: TGCGCCAGCAGCTCAGTGAGTTCGGGGAACACTGAAGCTTTCTTT
v_gene: TRBV6-5; d_gene: TRBD2; j_gene: TRBJ2-7; abundance: NA; CDR3aa: CASSTGLAGVFEQYF; CDR3nt: TGTGCCAGCAGTACCGGACTAGCGGGAGTATTCGAGCAGTACTTC
v_gene: TRBV2; d_gene: NA; j_gene: TRBJ2-5; abundance: NA; CDR3aa: CASRSWETQYF; CDR3nt: TGTGCCAGCAGGAGTTGGGAGACCCAGTACTTC
v_gene: TRBV28; d_gene: NA; j_gene: TRBJ1-3; abundance: NA; CDR3aa: CASSSPRGSSGNTIYF; CDR3nt: TGTGCCAGCAGTTCCCCTCGGGGAAGCTCTGGAAACACCATATATTTT
v_gene: TRBV19; d_gene: NA; j_gene: TRBJ2-6; abundance: NA; CDR3aa: CASSIGQTYSNVLTF; CDR3nt: TGTGCCAGTAGTATCGGACAGACTTACTCCAACGTCCTGACTTTC
v_gene: TRBV5-1; d_gene: TRBD2; j_gene: TRBJ2-5; abundance: NA; CDR3aa: CASSLQRGLKGETQYF; CDR3nt: TGCGCCAGCAGCTTACAGCGGGGCTTAAAGGGAGAGACCCAGTACTTC
v_gene: TRBV30; d_gene: TRBD1; j_gene: TRBJ1-6; abundance: NA; CDR3aa: CAWTLTGKNSPLHF; CDR3nt: TGTGCCTGGACGTTGACAGGGAAAAATTCACCCCTCCACTTT
v_gene: TRBV29-1; d_gene: TRBD1; j_gene: TRBJ2-7; abundance: NA; CDR3aa: CSVGGTGYSYEQYF; CDR3nt: TGCAGCGTTGGTGGGACAGGGTACTCCTACGAGCAGTACTTC
v_gene: TRBV19; d_gene: TRBD2; j_gene: TRBJ2-7; abundance: NA; CDR3aa: CASSDGGAPNEQYF; CDR3nt: TGTGCCAGTAGTGACGGGGGGGCCCCCAACGAGCAGTACTTC
v_gene: TRBV7-9; d_gene: NA; j_gene: TRBJ1-2; abundance: once; CDR3aa: CASSSLGGGDYGYTF; CDR3nt: TGTGCCAGCAGCTCCTTAGGGGGGGGTGACTATGGCTACACCTTC
v_gene: TRBV9; d_gene: TRBD1; j_gene: TRBJ1-3; abundance: NA; CDR3aa: CASSVAGGENTIYF; CDR3nt: TGTGCCAGCAGCGTAGCAGGGGGAGAAAACACCATATATTTT
v_gene: TRBV7-9; d_gene: TRBD1; j_gene: TRBJ1-1; abundance: NA; CDR3aa: CASSLGLRDREFTEAFF; CDR3nt: TGTGCCAGCAGCTTAGGACTTCGGGACAGGGAATTCACTGAAGCTTTCTTT
v_gene: TRBV6-2/TRBV6-3; d_gene: TRBD1; j_gene: TRBJ1-5; abundance: NA; CDR3aa: CASSYKRDRIQPQHF; CDR3nt: TGTGCCAGCAGTTACAAGCGGGACAGGATCCAGCCCCAGCATTTT
v_gene: TRBV6-4; d_gene: TRBD1; j_gene: TRBJ2-1; abundance: NA; CDR3aa: CASGTGGPIEQFF; CDR3nt: TGTGCCAGTGGGACAGGGGGGCCTATTGAGCAGTTCTTC
v_gene: TRBV7-8; d_gene: TRBD1; j_gene: TRBJ2-1; abundance: once; CDR3aa: CASSRRDRGREQFF; CDR3nt: TGTGCCAGCAGCCGGCGGGACAGGGGCCGCGAGCAGTTCTTC
v_gene: TRBV19; d_gene: TRBD1; j_gene: TRBJ1-2; abundance: NA; CDR3aa: CASSPSGQGGYGYTF; CDR3nt: TGTGCCAGTAGTCCTTCCGGACAGGGAGGCTATGGCTACACCTTC
v_gene: TRBV30; d_gene: TRBD1; j_gene: TRBJ1-6; abundance: NA; CDR3aa: CAWSVAGGTYNSPLHF; CDR3nt: TGTGCCTGGAGTGTCGCAGGGGGCACCTATAATTCACCCCTCCACTTT
v_gene: TRBV19; d_gene: NA; j_gene: TRBJ1-2; abundance: once; CDR3aa: CASSTSPPGGYGYTF; CDR3nt: TGTGCCAGTAGCACCTCCCCGCCGGGAGGCTATGGCTACACCTTC
v_gene: TRBV7-2; d_gene: NA; j_gene: TRBJ1-1; abundance: NA; CDR3aa: CASSLPKGGSEAFF; CDR3nt: TGTGCCAGCAGCTTACCCAAAGGAGGTTCTGAAGCTTTCTTT
v_gene: TRBV24-1; d_gene: TRBD1; j_gene: TRBJ2-2; abundance: once; CDR3aa: CATRDRGPDTGELFF; CDR3nt: TGTGCCACCAGGGACAGGGGGCCAGACACCGGGGAGCTGTTTTTT
v_gene: TRBV19; d_gene: TRBD1; j_gene: TRBJ2-3; abundance: NA; CDR3aa: CASGTGSDTQYF; CDR3nt: TGTGCCAGCGGGACAGGGTCAGATACGCAGTATTTT
v_gene: TRBV12-3/TRBV12-4; d_gene: NA; j_gene: TRBJ2-7; abundance: NA; CDR3aa: CASTESGYEQYF; CDR3nt: TGTGCCAGCACTGAGAGCGGCTACGAGCAGTACTTC
v_gene: TRBV10-3; d_gene: NA; j_gene: TRBJ2-2; abundance: once; CDR3aa: CATRTAYTGELFF; CDR3nt: TGTGCCACCAGGACAGCTTACACCGGGGAGCTGTTTTTT
v_gene: TRBV5-1; d_gene: TRBD1; j_gene: TRBJ2-7; abundance: NA; CDR3aa: CASSSPGQSYEQYF; CDR3nt: TGCGCCAGCAGCTCTCCGGGACAGAGCTACGAGCAGTACTTC